One and the same sample provided the 13 T cell receptor beta chains below, sequenced in a study of blood T cells in healthy people across ages (dated by TCRdb to between 2014 and 2017). Receptor amplification or capture employed 5' RACE. The sequencer was an Illumina HiSeq 2500. A second PCR of roughly 7 to 11 cycles was performed with a sample-barcoded 5' primer and a J-beta primer mix. TCRdb's own reprocessing of the public reads used fastp at Q25 and MiXCR and kept productive beta chains. Each record represents a unique CDR3 protein, reported with the most common genes and DNA among its rows. The sample includes hundreds of thousands of distinct CDR3 sequences, with approximately 59% observed a single time. The ten largest clonotypes hold around 37% of the sample. The sequenced sample consisted of blood. These receptors came from a man between 60 and 70 years old in good health.

This clonotype appeared a few times. The genes are TRBV29-1 and TRBJ1-2, with D uncertain. V was pared by 3 bases and J by 4 bases, with 12 bases between. The CDR3 is 13 amino acids. CDR1 and CDR2 (germline): SQVTM, ANQGSEA. The CDR3 reads CSVDGQSIYGYTF. The CDR3 DNA is TGCAGCGTTGATGGGCAGAGCATCTATGGCTACACCTTC.

The chain employs TRBV14 and TRBJ2-5; no definite D call. The V end lost 1 base, the J end lost 7 bases, and 10 bases lay between the germline ends. This CDR3 has 13 amino acids. The germline CDR1 and CDR2 sequences are SGHDN and FVKESK. The chain's CDR3 is CASSQVTIGTQYF. Here the CDR3 DNA reads TGTGCCAGCAGCCAAGTGACGATAGGGACCCAGTACTTC.

V usage is TRBV15 and J usage is TRBJ2-5; 7 bases match TRBD1. The trim removed 0 bases at V and 2 bases at J, leaving 12 bases unmatched. CDR3 size: 18 residues. Per the germline V gene, CDR1 is LNHNV and CDR2 is YYDKDF (reference sequence). CDR3 DNA sequence: TGTGCCACCAGCAGAGATAACCCCTTGGACAGGCATCAAGAGACCCAGTACTTC. Translation: CATSRDNPLDRHQETQYF.

This clonotype was seen once. The rearrangement links TRBV6-1 to TRBJ1-1; possibly TRBD1 for D (5 bases). V shed 5 bases and J shed 2 bases, with 18 bases lying between them. Germline V gene data show CDR1 as MNHNS and CDR2 as SASEGT. The CDR3 length is 16 residues. CDR3 sequence (DNA): TGTGCCAGCAGTAGCCTAGTGGGGCACCCAAACACTGAAGCTTTCTTT. The encoded protein is CASSSLVGHPNTEAFF.

This chain connects TRBV29-1 to TRBJ2-3; no reliable D call. Trimming removed 4 bases from V and 2 bases from J, with 10 bases in between. This CDR3 is built from 13 residues. Germline V gene sequence: CDR1 SQVTM, CDR2 ANQGSEA. The CDR3 coding sequence is TGCAGCGTTGTAGTCGGCTCCACAGATACGCAGTATTTT. Its protein is CSVVVGSTDTQYF.

The rearrangement links TRBV25-1 to TRBJ2-7; 7 nucleotides line up with TRBD1. V shed 1 base and J 2 bases; nucleotides not matched to a gene: 2. The CDR3 has 14 residues. Germline V gives CDR1 MGHDK, CDR2 SYGVNS. The chain's CDR3 is CASSESGTAYEQYF. CDR3 bases: TGTGCCAGCAGTGAATCGGGGACAGCCTACGAGCAGTACTTC.

V and J are TRBV20-1 and TRBJ2-1; D might be TRBD1 or TRBD2, each matching 5 bases. This CDR3 comprises 13 residues. V was clipped by 2 bases and J by 8 bases, with 13 bases between them. Per germline, CDR1 DFQATT and CDR2 SNEGSKA (reference sequence). The CDR3 region has the DNA TGCAGTGCTAGAAACCCGGGACGGGATGAGCAGTTCTTC. It encodes CSARNPGRDEQFF.

This clonotype was seen at least ten times. V and J are TRBV7-2 and TRBJ2-5; 7 bases map to TRBD1. The V gene's germline CDR1 is SGHTA and CDR2 FQGNSA. There are 16 residues in the CDR3. J gave up 2 bases and V 5 bases, and 11 bases lay outside the gene matches. The CDR3 reads CASSANRGIGQETQYF. DNA for the CDR3: TGTGCCAGCAGCGCAAACAGGGGTATTGGACAAGAGACCCAGTACTTC.

Only a few counts were recorded for this clonotype. A much larger clone lies a single base off, so this may be a read error. The genes are TRBV28 and TRBJ1-2; D not certain. V lost 5 bases and J 5 bases, leaving 15 bases between the germline ends. The CDR3 spans 14 residues. The V gene's germline CDR1 is MDHEN and CDR2 SYDVKM. CDR3 region: CASSVGADWYGYTF. The CDR3 nucleotides read TGTGCCAGCAGTGTAGGAGCAGATTGGTATGGCTACACCTTC.

The chain employs TRBV20-1 and TRBJ1-1, with TRBD1 identical over 8 bases. With V trimmed by 3 bases and J by 8 bases, 5 bases remained unmatched. This CDR3 contains 12 residues. Germline V gene sequence: CDR1 DFQATT, CDR2 SNEGSKA (reference sequence). CDR3 residues: CSARIRQGEAFF. The CDR3 DNA reads TGCAGTGCTAGGATTCGACAGGGGGAAGCTTTCTTT.

The table lists this clonotype with a few counts. The chain joins TRBV12-3 or TRBV12-4 to TRBJ1-2; possibly TRBD1 for D (6 bases). V lost 3 bases and J 6 bases, leaving 14 bases between the germline ends. CDR3 length: 14 residues. CDR3 amino acids: CASSFSYREDGYTF. The CDR3 DNA sequence: TGTGCCAGCAGTTTTTCTTACAGGGAAGATGGCTACACCTTC.

This chain links TRBV12-3 or TRBV12-4 with TRBJ1-4; a weak D match, TRBD1 (6 bases). The V end lost 4 bases, the J end lost 0 bases, and 18 bases lay between the germline ends. The CDR3 runs 18 residues. CDR3 loop: CASSYRGGHTATNEKLFF. Here the CDR3 DNA reads TGTGCCAGCAGTTATAGAGGGGGACATACCGCAACTAATGAAAAACTGTTTTTT.

The J gene is TRBJ2-3, the V gene TRBV12-3 or TRBV12-4, with TRBD1 matching over 10 bases. The CDR3 contains 16 residues. V lost 4 bases, J lost 3 bases, and 7 bases stayed unmatched. CDR3 in amino acids: CASSSRGQGLTDTQYF. The CDR3 coding sequence is TGTGCCAGCAGTTCCCGGGGACAGGGGTTGACAGATACGCAGTATTTT.